Shown below are 27 T cell receptor beta chains from a single sample sequenced in a study of neurological immune-mediated disorders. In TCRdb, the 5' RACE reads were re-called with MiXCR into one record per CDR3 protein. The sample records approximately 82,000 distinct CDR3 sequences, roughly 13% being singletons. Sequenced material: PBMCs. Every receptor here comes from a woman aged 45-65 years in good health.

This clonotype was seen many times. This sequence joins TRBV24-1 and TRBJ1-2, with D perhaps matching TRBD1 (6 bases). Trimming removed 3 bases at V and 6 bases at J, with 16 bases between. Per germline, CDR1 KGHDR and CDR2 SFDVKD. CDR3 size: 15 residues. CDR3 loop: CATSDTAGTWNGYTF. The CDR3, as DNA: TGTGCCACCAGTGATACTGCCGGGACATGGAATGGCTACACCTTC.

This clonotype was recorded at least ten times. This chain uses TRBV20-1 with TRBJ2-1; TRBD2 aligns across 7 bases. Germline loops: CDR1 DFQATT, CDR2 SNEGSKA (reference sequence). J gave up 0 bases and V 0 bases, and 14 bases lay outside the gene matches. This CDR3 is 19 amino acids long. The CDR3 loop reads CSARDRGGSLLSSYNEQFF. CDR3 DNA: TGCAGTGCTAGAGATCGGGGCGGGAGTCTCCTAAGCTCCTACAATGAGCAGTTCTTC.

This clonotype occurred many times. The gene calls are TRBV7-9 and TRBJ2-5, with D possibly being TRBD1 or TRBD2 (5 bases each). V lost 4 bases, J lost 3 bases, and 15 bases lay in between. The CDR3 length is 15 residues. The germline V gene has CDR1 SEHNR and CDR2 FQNEAQ (reference sequence). CDR3 sequence: CASSSLGAMEETQYF. CDR3 nucleotide sequence: TGTGCCAGCAGCTCCCTCGGGGCTATGGAAGAGACCCAGTACTTC. Drawing the rest from reference TRBV7-9 and TRBJ2-5, the complete variable domain is DTGVSQNPRHKITKRGQNVTFRCDPISEHNRLYWYRQTLGQGPEFLTYFQNEAQLEKSRLLSDRFSAERPKGSFSTLEIQRTEQGDSAMYLCASSSLGAMEETQYFGPGTRLLVL.

This clonotype was recorded at least ten times. The rearrangement joins TRBV5-1 to TRBJ2-5, with 11 bases aligning to TRBD2. CDR3 size: 15 residues. Per the germline V gene, CDR1 is SGHRS and CDR2 is YFSETQ. The V and J ends lost 0 bases and 2 bases, in that order; junction bases with no gene match: 0. CDR3 bases: TGCGCCAGCAGCTTGGGACTAGCGGGACAAGAGACCCAGTACTTC. Its protein product is CASSLGLAGQETQYF.

This clonotype was seen at least ten times. This rearrangement joins TRBV9 to TRBJ2-1; 10 positions agree with TRBD1. Germline V lookup: CDR1 SGDLS, CDR2 YYNGEE. J gave up 6 bases and V 8 bases, and 5 bases lay outside the gene matches. The CDR3 contains 13 residues. The CDR3 here is CASGRDRGNEQFF. Written as DNA, the CDR3 is TGTGCCAGTGGCCGGGACAGGGGCAATGAGCAGTTCTTC.

This clonotype was recorded at least ten times. This rearrangement joins TRBV9 to TRBJ2-7; D uncertain. This CDR3 is built from 15 residues. Trimming took off 4 bases at V and 2 bases at J, with 16 bases between the two ends. Looked up from germline, CDR1 is SGDLS and CDR2 is YYNGEE. Here the CDR3 DNA reads TGTGCCAGCAGCCCCCGGGCTGTGGGGACCTACGAGCAGTACTTC. Translated, it gives CASSPRAVGTYEQYF.

This clonotype appeared many times. This chain uses TRBV5-6 with TRBJ1-5, with TRBD1 matching over 7 bases. The CDR3 contains 14 residues. Germline trimming cut 4 bases from V and 2 bases from J; bases unmatched to any gene: 3. Germline values: CDR1 SGHDT, CDR2 YYEEEE. CDR3 amino acids: CASSPGQGNQPQHF. As DNA, the CDR3 is TGTGCCAGCAGCCCCGGACAGGGCAATCAGCCCCAGCATTTT.

This clonotype was seen ten or more times. The CDR3 protein is CASSRGQKEGVTEAFF. CDR3 DNA: TGCGCCAGCAGCCGGGGACAGAAAGAGGGAGTCACTGAAGCTTTCTTT. The rearrangement uses TRBV5-1 and TRBJ1-1; 7 nucleotides align to TRBD1. The germline gives CDR1 SGHRS, CDR2 YFSETQ. V trimming: 4 bases; J trimming: 4 bases; junction bases outside the gene matches: 13. The CDR3 is 16 amino acids.

This clonotype was counted a few times. The rearrangement uses TRBV24-1 and TRBJ2-7; 9 positions agree with TRBD1. The J segment lost 4 bases and the V segment lost 0 bases, leaving 6 bases of the junction unmatched. Germline assignment: CDR1 KGHDR and CDR2 SFDVKD. The CDR3 runs 16 residues. CDR3 DNA: TGTGCCACCAGTGATTTGAGCGACAGGGGGGTATACGAGCAGTACTTC. This codes for CATSDLSDRGVYEQYF.

This clonotype has a count of ten or more. The chain joins TRBV6-1 to TRBJ2-1, with 15 positions matching TRBD2. The CDR3 covers 16 residues. V shed 3 bases, J shed 5 bases, and the junction held 2 bases outside the gene matches. Per germline, CDR1 MNHNS and CDR2 SASEGT. CDR3 bases: TGTGCCAGCAGTGAGCGGACTAGCGGGAGGGACAATGAGCAGTTCTTC. Protein product: CASSERTSGRDNEQFF.

The sample holds many counts of this clonotype. CDR3 sequence (DNA): TGCGCCAGCAGCCCAACAGGGAATAGCAATCAGCCCCAGCATTTT. As protein: CASSPTGNSNQPQHF. The chain combines TRBV5-1 with TRBJ1-5; D possibly corresponds to TRBD1 (6 bases). The CDR3 spans 15 residues. Trimming took 4 bases from V and 0 from J, leaving 11 bases between them. Germline CDR1 and CDR2: SGHRS and YFSETQ.

This clonotype was counted many times. The chain couples TRBV20-1 to TRBJ2-5; 8 bases fit TRBD1. V gave up 0 bases and J gave up 4 bases; unmatched junction bases: 13. The CDR3 sequence is 17 residues long. The germline CDR1 and CDR2 sequences are DFQATT and SNEGSKA (reference sequence). This CDR3 reads CSARDRQGASFGETQYF. CDR3 sequence (DNA): TGCAGTGCTAGAGATCGGCAGGGGGCTAGTTTCGGAGAGACCCAGTACTTC.

This clonotype appeared many times. The chain couples TRBV12-3 or TRBV12-4 to TRBJ2-7; D is uncertain. Trimming cost V 0 bases and J 3 bases, with 3 bases left between them. This CDR3 has 12 residues. CDR3 in amino acids: CASSLALYEQYF. The DNA for the CDR3 is TGTGCCAGCAGTTTAGCACTCTACGAGCAGTACTTC.

The sample holds many counts of this clonotype. This chain uses TRBV11-2 with TRBJ2-6, with D possibly being TRBD1 (5 bases). Trimming pared 2 bases from V and 2 bases from J, leaving 7 bases between. The germline V gene encodes CDR1 SGHAT and CDR2 FQNNGV. This CDR3 region has 15 residues. The DNA for the CDR3 is TGTGCCAGCAGCTTAAGGGGTGCTGGGGCCAACGTCCTGACTTTC. As protein: CASSLRGAGANVLTF.

This sequence joins TRBV6-5 and TRBJ2-1; D may be TRBD1 or TRBD2 (5 bases each). In germline, CDR1 is MNHEY, CDR2 SVGAGI. CDR3 length equals 16 residues. Trimming removed 7 bases from V and 3 bases from J, with 19 bases in between. CDR3 amino acids: CASTERGASHYNEQFF. The CDR3 DNA follows: TGTGCCAGCACCGAAAGAGGGGCAAGCCACTACAATGAGCAGTTCTTC.

At least ten counts were recorded for this clonotype. The CDR3 region has the DNA TGTGCCAGCAGCTTTTCCATCCTGAACACTGAAGCTTTCTTT. Translation: CASSFSILNTEAFF. This chain links TRBV7-2 with TRBJ1-1, with unresolved D. The V and J ends lost 3 bases and 0 bases respectively, with 8 bases between them. This CDR3 spans 14 amino acids. Per the germline V gene, CDR1 is SGHTA and CDR2 is FQGNSA.

The table lists this clonotype with many counts. J is TRBJ1-2 and V is TRBV7-3; tentatively, D is TRBD1 (6 bases). In germline, CDR1 is SGHTA, CDR2 FQGTGA. The CDR3 has 12 amino acids. The V end was cut by 10 bases, the J end by 3 bases, with 12 bases between. This CDR3 is CATSEGDYGYTF. The CDR3 DNA is TGTGCCACCTCTGAGGGGGACTATGGCTACACCTTC.

At least ten counts were recorded for this clonotype. V gene TRBV11-2 combines with J gene TRBJ2-2; tentative D call: TRBD2 (5 bases). Germline V gives CDR1 SGHAT, CDR2 FQNNGV. The V and J ends lost 1 base and 5 bases respectively, with 14 bases between them. There are 16 residues in the CDR3. The CDR3 nucleotides read TGTGCCAGCAGCTTAGTGAGGGCAGGCGGGACCGGGGAGCTGTTTTTT. Amino acid sequence: CASSLVRAGGTGELFF.

Remarks on this clonotype: Since a much larger clone is just one base distant, this may be a read error. This chain connects TRBV20-1 to TRBJ2-7; D gene ambiguous. CDR3 length: 13 residues. The germline CDR1 and CDR2 sequences are DFQATT and SNEGSKA (reference sequence). V was shortened by 0 bases and J by 4 bases, with 10 bases between the two germline ends. The CDR3 loop reads CSARDSVAYEQYF. DNA for the CDR3: TGCAGTGCTAGAGATTCGGTTGCGTACGAGCAGTACTTC.

This clonotype was detected ten times or more. V and J are TRBV5-1 and TRBJ1-2; 7 bases line up with TRBD1. This CDR3 contains 14 residues. The germline CDR1 and CDR2 sequences are SGHRS and YFSETQ. Losses at the gene ends were 5 bases for V and 1 base for J; bases not matched to a gene: 5. CDR3 amino acids: CASSSDRVNYGYTF. The CDR3 DNA sequence: TGCGCCAGCAGTTCCGACAGGGTTAACTATGGCTACACCTTC.

This clonotype was found many times. The CDR3 DNA reads TGTGCCAGCAGTTTGTCCGGGACAGGGGGGTACTACGAGCAGTACTTC. It translates to CASSLSGTGGYYEQYF. V usage is TRBV28 and J usage is TRBJ2-7, with TRBD1 identical over 11 bases. The CDR3 sequence is 16 residues long. Trimming at V came to 3 bases and at J to 3 bases, leaving 7 bases not matched to a gene. CDR1 and CDR2 (germline): MDHEN, SYDVKM. The full variable domain, rest sourced from reference TRBV28 and TRBJ2-7, is DVKVTQSSRYLVKRTGEKVFLECVQDMDHENMFWYRQDPGLGLRLIYFSYDVKMKEKGDIPEGYSVSREKKERFSLILESASTNQTSMYLCASSLSGTGGYYEQYFGPGTRLTVT.

This clonotype was counted ten times or more. The chain joins TRBV20-1 to TRBJ2-5, with 8 nucleotides matching TRBD2. This CDR3 has 14 residues. The germline V gene encodes CDR1 DFQATT and CDR2 SNEGSKA (reference sequence). V shed 3 bases and J 4 bases; nucleotides not matched to a gene: 7. The CDR3 DNA sequence: TGCAGTGCTAGGGATAGCGGGACGAGAGAGACCCAGTACTTC. Translated, it gives CSARDSGTRETQYF.

V is TRBV25-1 and J is TRBJ2-3, with unresolved D. Germline V gene lookup returns CDR1 MGHDK and CDR2 SYGVNS. The V and J ends lost 4 bases and 2 bases respectively, with 4 bases between them. CDR3 length: 12 residues. The CDR3: CASSGDTDTQYF. The CDR3 DNA follows: TGTGCCAGCAGTGGGGACACAGATACGCAGTATTTT.

This clonotype was recorded many times. The V and J genes are TRBV28 and TRBJ2-7, with TRBD1 matching 9 bases. The CDR3 spans 17 residues. CDR1 and CDR2 from the germline V gene are MDHEN and SYDVKM. After removal of 5 bases from V and 2 bases from J, the junction contained 13 bases not matched to a gene. CDR3 coding DNA: TGTGCCAGCAGTCCATCCCTAGGACAGGGGACCGCCTACGAGCAGTACTTC. It is translated as CASSPSLGQGTAYEQYF.

This clonotype appeared many times. The chain is built from TRBV28 and TRBJ1-2; no definite D call. Germline CDR1 reads MDHEN; CDR2 reads SYDVKM. This CDR3 has 13 amino acids. Deletions cut 2 bases from V and 4 bases from J, with 8 bases between. The CDR3 loop reads CASSLRGVYGYTF. In DNA form, the CDR3 reads TGTGCCAGCAGTTTACGGGGAGTCTATGGCTACACCTTC.

At least ten counts were recorded for this clonotype. V and J are TRBV13 and TRBJ2-1; D is perhaps TRBD1 (6 bases). Trimming removed 2 bases at V and 6 bases at J, with 8 bases between. Germline V gene lookup returns CDR1 PRHDT and CDR2 FYEKMQ (reference sequence). This CDR3 spans 13 amino acids. The CDR3 loop reads CASSLTGFNEQFF. CDR3 nucleotides: TGTGCCAGCAGCTTAACAGGGTTCAATGAGCAGTTCTTC.

The chain couples TRBV5-1 to TRBJ2-5; TRBD1 might be the D (6 bases). The CDR3 spans 16 residues. With 4 bases removed from V and 1 base from J, the gap between germline ends came to 17 bases. Germline CDR1 reads SGHRS; CDR2 reads YFSETQ. The CDR3 sequence is CASSIRGHGSQETQYF. CDR3 coding DNA: TGCGCCAGCAGCATAAGGGGACACGGCAGCCAAGAGACCCAGTACTTC.